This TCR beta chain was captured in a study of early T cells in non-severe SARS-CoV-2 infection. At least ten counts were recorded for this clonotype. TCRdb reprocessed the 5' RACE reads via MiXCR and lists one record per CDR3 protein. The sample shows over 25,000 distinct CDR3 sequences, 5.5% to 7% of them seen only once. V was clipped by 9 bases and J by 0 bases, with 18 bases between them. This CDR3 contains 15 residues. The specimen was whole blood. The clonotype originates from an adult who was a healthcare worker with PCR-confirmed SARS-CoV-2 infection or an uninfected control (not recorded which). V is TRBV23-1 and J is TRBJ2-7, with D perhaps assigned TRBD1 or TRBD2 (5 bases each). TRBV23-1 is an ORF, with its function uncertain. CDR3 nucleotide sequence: TGCGCCAGAGGAGGACATCCGGCTAGCTCCTACGAGCAGTACTTC. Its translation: CARGGHPASSYEQYF.